This entry concerns a single T cell receptor (beta chain). Its antigen is unidentified. This sample stems from a study of CD8+ T cells in alopecia areata. Study-wide points: Normal skin's resident alphabeta T cells are also sequenced in scalp samples.

Sequencing relied on a cDNA template that was reverse transcribed from extracted RNA. Sequencing used immunoSEQ multiplex PCR; TCRdb keeps in-frame clones, though not all of them. The data show 50,000 to 70,000 clones, roughly 45% seen once. From germline, CDR1 is LGHNA and CDR2 YSLEER. This CDR3 has 14 residues. The trim removed 4 bases at V and 6 bases at J, leaving 3 bases unmatched. The receptor comes from a human donor with alopecia areata. The V and J genes are TRBV4-3 and TRBJ2-7; 13 nucleotides match TRBD2. The sequencing sample was made of NKG2D-low CD8+ T cells sorted from blood. CDR3 in DNA: TGCGCCAGCAGCCCGGGACTAGCGGGAAGCGAGCAGTACTTC. It codes for CASSPGLAGSEQYF.